These T cell receptor beta chains were read from a single sample in a study of control samples from healthy donors and cancer patients. Sequencing used immunoSEQ multiplex PCR; TCRdb keeps in-frame clones, though not all of them. The sample lists 100,000 to 150,000 clones; more than 80% were seen once. Sequencing used blood. The receptors originated from a man aged 35 to 55 in good health. Each CDR3 is given with its conserved first and last residue. D genes are given only for firm matches. Size values are once, few and many counts, or a class for expanded clones, and some rows have none.

D gene,clone size,J gene,V gene,CDR3 DNA,CDR3 protein
.,.,TRBJ2-3,TRBV30,TGTGCCTGGAGTCATAGCACAGATACGCAGTATTTT,CAWSHSTDTQYF
TRBD2,.,TRBJ2-3,TRBV5-1,TGCGCCAGCAGCTTGTCTAGCGGGGTTCCAGATACGCAGTATTTT,CASSLSSGVPDTQYF
TRBD1,.,TRBJ1-4,TRBV9,TGTGCCAGCAGCGTAGGAGGGGACAGGAATAATGAAAAACTGTTTTTT,CASSVGGDRNNEKLFF
.,.,TRBJ1-4,TRBV5-4,TGTGCCAGCAGCGTGGACAGCCTCGGTGAAAAACTGTTTTTT,CASSVDSLGEKLFF
.,.,TRBJ1-3,TRBV10-3,TGTGCCGCCGAGGGCATGCCTAGAAACACCATATATTTT,CAAEGMPRNTIYF
.,.,TRBJ1-4,TRBV27,TGTGCCAGCAGTTTTGGATTGGCGGAGAAACTGTTTTTT,CASSFGLAEKLFF
TRBD1,.,TRBJ1-6,TRBV11-3,TGTGCCAGCAGACCCCGGGGGGAGGGGGCAGGTAATTCACCCCTCCACTTT,CASRPRGEGAGNSPLHF
.,.,TRBJ1-1,TRBV18,TGTGCCAGCTCACCACGAAACTCTGGAACTGAAGCTTTCTTT,CASSPRNSGTEAFF
.,.,TRBJ1-5,TRBV2,TGTGCCAGCAGTGTGTCCCTAAATCAGCCCCAGCATTTT,CASSVSLNQPQHF
.,.,TRBJ2-3,TRBV5-6,TGTGCCAGCAGCTTGGAGGGACGGGTTCCAGATACGCAGTATTTT,CASSLEGRVPDTQYF
.,.,TRBJ1-1,TRBV28,TGTGCCAGCAGTTCTCTCGGGAGGAGGGGCACTGAAGCTTTCTTT,CASSSLGRRGTEAFF
TRBD1,.,TRBJ2-1,TRBV5-1,TGCGCCAGCAGCCTGACAGGGGGATCCTACAATGAGCAGTTCTTC,CASSLTGGSYNEQFF
.,.,TRBJ2-1,TRBV20-1,TGCAGTGCTAGTTTGGCAGGGGAGTCGATTGAGCAGTTCTTC,CSASLAGESIEQFF
TRBD1,.,TRBJ2-7,TRBV10-2,TGCGCCAGCGGAGGACAGGCCAGAACCTACGAGCAGTACTTC,CASGGQARTYEQYF
TRBD2,few,TRBJ2-7,TRBV3-1/TRBV3-2,TGTGCCAGCAGCCAACTAGCGGGGGGTGGAGAGCAGTACTTC,CASSQLAGGGEQYF
TRBD1,.,TRBJ2-7,TRBV16,TGTGCCAGCAGCCGACTTGGGGACAGGGGATCCTACGAGCAGTACTTC,CASSRLGDRGSYEQYF
TRBD1,.,TRBJ2-5,TRBV10-1,TGCGCCAGCTGCACGGACAGGGTTATGGAGACCCAGTACTTC,CASCTDRVMETQYF
TRBD1,.,TRBJ1-2,TRBV29-1,TGCAGCGTTGATAAAGGGGGCACAACCTATGGCTACACCTTC,CSVDKGGTTYGYTF
.,.,TRBJ1-4,TRBV10-3,TGTGCCATCAAAGCAGGCACTAATGAAAAACTGTTTTTT,CAIKAGTNEKLFF
.,.,TRBJ2-2,TRBV19,TGTGCCAGTAGTATGAGCGGCGGGACCGGGGAGCTGTTTTTT,CASSMSGGTGELFF
TRBD1,.,TRBJ2-5,TRBV11-2,TGTGCCAGCAGCCCCGGACAGGGAGGGACCCAGTACTTC,CASSPGQGGTQYF
.,.,TRBJ2-2,TRBV3-1/TRBV3-2,TGTGCCAGCAGCCTAGGGGGGGCGCGAACCGGGGAGCTGTTTTTT,CASSLGGARTGELFF
TRBD2,.,TRBJ2-1,TRBV5-4,TGTGCCAGCAGCGCGGGGGGGCCCTACAATGAGCAGTTCTTC,CASSAGGPYNEQFF
.,once,TRBJ2-2,TRBV7-6,TGTGCCAGCAGCATGGGGACCGGGGAGCTGTTTTTT,CASSMGTGELFF
.,.,TRBJ1-3,TRBV25-1,TGTGCCAGCAGTGAATACGTCGACTCTGGAAACACCATATATTTT,CASSEYVDSGNTIYF
.,.,TRBJ2-7,TRBV9,TGTGCCAGCAGCCTCCTCGCGGGGTACGAGCAGTACTTC,CASSLLAGYEQYF
.,.,TRBJ2-3,TRBV6-5,TGTGCCAGCAGTTACAGCCAGCCCACAGATACGCAGTATTTT,CASSYSQPTDTQYF
.,.,TRBJ2-5,TRBV7-9,TGTGCCAGCAGCCGGGGCCCACGGGAGACCCAGTACTTC,CASSRGPRETQYF
.,once,TRBJ1-1,TRBV7-9,TGTGCCAGCAGCTTAGTAGCACAGGGGAACACTGAAGCTTTCTTT,CASSLVAQGNTEAFF
TRBD1,.,TRBJ1-5,TRBV5-1,TGCGCCAGCAGCGAAACAGGGGAAAATCAGCCCCAGCATTTT,CASSETGENQPQHF
.,.,TRBJ2-5,TRBV12-3/TRBV12-4,TGTGCCAGCAGTTTCCGAGTCGAGACCCAGTACTTC,CASSFRVETQYF
TRBD2,.,TRBJ2-3,TRBV5-1,TGCGCCAGTCGGGGGGGAAGCACAGATACGCAGTATTTT,CASRGGSTDTQYF
.,.,TRBJ1-2,TRBV28,TGTGCCACTCAACAGTCCCCTAACTATGGCTACACCTTC,CATQQSPNYGYTF
.,.,TRBJ2-1,TRBV5-1,TGCGCCAGCAGCTTGTTGGGGGGGCCGGGGAGTAATGAGCAGTTCTTC,CASSLLGGPGSNEQFF
TRBD2,.,TRBJ2-7,TRBV19,TGTGCCAGTAGTACCGCGGGGGGCTCCTACGAGCAGTACTTC,CASSTAGGSYEQYF
.,.,TRBJ1-1,TRBV3-1/TRBV3-2,TGTGCCAGCAGCCAATTGGCAGCGGATAACACTGAAGCTTTCTTT,CASSQLAADNTEAFF
TRBD2,.,TRBJ2-1,TRBV28,TGTGCCAGCAGCAAGACTAGCGGGGGGTTCGATGAGCAGTTCTTC,CASSKTSGGFDEQFF
.,.,TRBJ2-1,TRBV7-9,TGTGCCAGCAGCTTCGGCAATGAGCAGTTCTTC,CASSFGNEQFF
.,.,TRBJ2-5,TRBV10-2,TGCGCCAGCGGGGACGGGGAGACCCAGTACTTC,CASGDGETQYF
.,.,TRBJ1-5,TRBV30,TGTGCCTGGAGTTACGGGGCACAATCATATAGCAATCAGCCCCAGCATTTT,CAWSYGAQSYSNQPQHF